This paragraph reports one T cell receptor beta chain. This CDR3 comprises 18 residues. Germline V CDR1 and CDR2: SGHKS, YYEKEE (reference sequence). Trimming removed 0 bases from V and 0 bases from J, with 17 bases in between. These data belong to a study of blood T cell repertoires in COVID-19. Libraries were prepared by immunoSEQ multiplex PCR; TCRdb keeps only in-frame clonotypes and omits some of them. The repertoire holds 200,000 to 300,000 clones, with roughly 86% as singletons. The genes are TRBV5-5 and TRBJ2-3, with D maybe TRBD1 (6 bases). The source material was peripheral blood. This sequence originates from a woman aged 70-85 years with active or convalescent COVID-19. CDR3 nucleotides: TGTGCCAGCAGCTTGGGTTTTTCCCCGACAGGTAGCACAGATACGCAGTATTTT. It yields the protein CASSLGFSPTGSTDTQYF.